Following are 3 T cell receptor beta chains from one sample sequenced in a study of glioma-infiltrating T cells. Using RNA template, CDR3s of TCR alpha and beta were amplified with iRepertoire arm-PCR. Each CDR3 protein is one row after TCRdb ran MiXCR on the multiplex PCR reads. The table includes 150,000 to 200,000 distinct CDR3 sequences, 43% detected once. The sequenced material came from glioma tissue, nonneoplastic brain tissue, or PBMCs (not recorded which). All receptors come from a human donor with low-grade glioma or glioblastoma, undergoing nonglioma brain surgery, or in good health (not recorded which).

This clonotype was recorded at least ten times. The chain combines TRBV27 with TRBJ2-1; 12 bases are shared with TRBD2. This CDR3 contains 16 residues. From germline, CDR1 is MNHEY and CDR2 SMNVEV (reference sequence). The V segment lost 6 bases and the J segment 0 bases; nucleotides outside the gene matches: 3. Here the CDR3 DNA reads TGTGCCAGCAGACTAGCGGGAGGAAGCTCCTACAATGAGCAGTTCTTC. This encodes CASRLAGGSSYNEQFF.

This clonotype has at least ten counts. This rearrangement joins TRBV7-8 to TRBJ2-7; the match to TRBD2 covers 7 bases. This CDR3 is built from 13 residues. The V segment lost 4 bases and the J segment 3 bases; nucleotides outside the gene matches: 3. Per germline, CDR1 SGHVS and CDR2 FQNEAQ. CDR3 protein: CASSYERDYEQYF. The CDR3, as DNA: TGTGCCAGCAGCTATGAGCGGGACTACGAGCAGTACTTC.

This clonotype was detected ten times or more. The V gene is TRBV7-2, the J gene TRBJ2-7; 11 bases align to TRBD2. Germline V gene lookup returns CDR1 SGHTA and CDR2 FQGNSA. This CDR3 has 14 amino acids. Unmatched junction bases numbered 6, after V lost 5 bases and J lost 6 bases. CDR3 protein: CASSPTSGIAEQYF. For the CDR3, the DNA is TGTGCCAGCAGCCCGACTAGCGGGATTGCCGAGCAGTACTTC.